The entry below describes one T cell receptor beta chain. The data were taken from a study of beta chain features in type 1 diabetes. CDR1 is LNHNV and CDR2 is YYDKDF in the germline V gene (reference sequence). With 0 bases clipped from V and 8 bases from J, the junction kept 6 bases outside the gene matches. The CDR3 spans 14 residues. The sequenced template was cDNA made from the entire isolated RNA. The average output of naive, central memory and regulatory T cell samples was several million reads. Clones were sequenced by immunoSEQ multiplex PCR, and TCRdb holds only the in-frame ones, with some missing. Seen here are around 500,000 clones, 10% to 12% observed once, and the top ten hold approximately 0.05%.

This clonotype originated in a woman younger than 35 in good health. The chain joins TRBV15 to TRBJ2-7, with 8 nucleotides matching TRBD2. The sample comprised naive CD4+ T cells from blood. The DNA for the CDR3 is TGTGCCACCAGCAGAGATACAGCGGGGGAACAGCAGTACGTC. Amino acids: CATSRDTAGEQQYV.